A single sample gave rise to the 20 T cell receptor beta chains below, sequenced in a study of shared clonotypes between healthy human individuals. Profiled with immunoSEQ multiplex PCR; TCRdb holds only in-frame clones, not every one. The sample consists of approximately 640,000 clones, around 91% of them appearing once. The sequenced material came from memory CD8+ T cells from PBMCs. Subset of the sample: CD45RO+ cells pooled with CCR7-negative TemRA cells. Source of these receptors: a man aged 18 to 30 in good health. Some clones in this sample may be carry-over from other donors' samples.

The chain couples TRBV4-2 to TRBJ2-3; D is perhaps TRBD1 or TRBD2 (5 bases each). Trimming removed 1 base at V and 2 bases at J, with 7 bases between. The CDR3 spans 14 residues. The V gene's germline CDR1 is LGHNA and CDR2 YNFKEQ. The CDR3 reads CASSQAGATDTQYF. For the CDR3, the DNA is TGTGCCAGCAGCCAAGCCGGGGCCACAGATACGCAGTATTTT.

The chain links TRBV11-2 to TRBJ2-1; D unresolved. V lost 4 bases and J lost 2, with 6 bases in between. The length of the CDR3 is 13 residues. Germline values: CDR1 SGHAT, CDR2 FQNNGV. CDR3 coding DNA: TGTGCCAGCAGCTCCCCCCCCTACAATGAGCAGTTCTTC. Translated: CASSSPPYNEQFF.

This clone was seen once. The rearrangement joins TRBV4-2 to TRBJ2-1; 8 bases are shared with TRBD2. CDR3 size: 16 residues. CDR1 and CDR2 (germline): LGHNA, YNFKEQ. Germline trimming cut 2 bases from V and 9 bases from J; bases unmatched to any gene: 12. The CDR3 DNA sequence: TGTGCCAGCAGCCAATCAGTAGGACTAGCCCTTGGTGAGCAGTTCTTC. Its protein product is CASSQSVGLALGEQFF.

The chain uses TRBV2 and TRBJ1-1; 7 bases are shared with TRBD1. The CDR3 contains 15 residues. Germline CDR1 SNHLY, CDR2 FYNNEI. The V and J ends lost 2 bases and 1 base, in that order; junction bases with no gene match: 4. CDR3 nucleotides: TGTGCCAGCAGTGAACGGACAGGTCCGAACACTGAAGCTTTCTTT. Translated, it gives CASSERTGPNTEAFF.

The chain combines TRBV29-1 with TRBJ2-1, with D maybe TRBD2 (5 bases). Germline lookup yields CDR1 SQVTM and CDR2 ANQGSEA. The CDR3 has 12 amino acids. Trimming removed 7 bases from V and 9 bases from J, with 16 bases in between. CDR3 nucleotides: TGCAGCGCCAACCCGGGGATTGGTGAGCAGTTCTTC. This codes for CSANPGIGEQFF.

For the CDR3, the DNA is TGTGCCAGCAGCTTCGTTCGGCTAGCGGGAGAGGTCGAAGATACGCAGTATTTT. Encoded protein: CASSFVRLAGEVEDTQYF. The rearrangement uses TRBV7-9 and TRBJ2-3; TRBD2 matches 10 bases. CDR1 is SEHNR, CDR2 FQNEAQ, per germline (reference sequence). V dropped 3 bases and J dropped 5; count of bases not matched to a gene: 14. The CDR3 has 18 residues.

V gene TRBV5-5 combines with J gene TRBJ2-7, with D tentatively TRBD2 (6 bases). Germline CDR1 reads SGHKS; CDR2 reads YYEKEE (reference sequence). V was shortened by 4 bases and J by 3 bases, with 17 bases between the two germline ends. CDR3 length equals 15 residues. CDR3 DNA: TGTGCCAGCAGCCCCCGGGTAGCGGATAACTACGAGCAGTACTTC. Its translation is CASSPRVADNYEQYF.

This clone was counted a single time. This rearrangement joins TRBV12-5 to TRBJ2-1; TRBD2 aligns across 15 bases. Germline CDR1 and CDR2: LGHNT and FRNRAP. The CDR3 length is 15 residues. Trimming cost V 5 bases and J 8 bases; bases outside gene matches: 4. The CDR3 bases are TGTGCTAGTGGTGGGACTAGCGGGAGGTGGTATGAGCAGTTCTTC. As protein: CASGGTSGRWYEQFF.

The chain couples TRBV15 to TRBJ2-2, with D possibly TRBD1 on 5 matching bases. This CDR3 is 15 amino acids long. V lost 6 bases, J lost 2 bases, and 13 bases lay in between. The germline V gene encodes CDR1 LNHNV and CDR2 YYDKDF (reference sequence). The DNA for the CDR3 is TGTGCCACCAGTAAGTGGCAGGGTAACACCGGGGAGCTGTTTTTT. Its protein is CATSKWQGNTGELFF.

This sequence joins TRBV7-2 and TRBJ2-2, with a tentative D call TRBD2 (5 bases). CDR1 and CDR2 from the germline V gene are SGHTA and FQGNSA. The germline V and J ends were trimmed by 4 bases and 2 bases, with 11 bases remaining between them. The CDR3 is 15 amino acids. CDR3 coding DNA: TGTGCCAGCAGCTCTCGGACTCGAAACACCGGGGAGCTGTTTTTT. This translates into CASSSRTRNTGELFF.

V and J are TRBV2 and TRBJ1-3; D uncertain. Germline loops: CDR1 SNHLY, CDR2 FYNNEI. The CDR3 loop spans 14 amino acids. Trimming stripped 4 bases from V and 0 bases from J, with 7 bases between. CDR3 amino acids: CASSGGISGNTIYF. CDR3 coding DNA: TGTGCCAGCAGTGGCGGGATCTCTGGAAACACCATATATTTT.

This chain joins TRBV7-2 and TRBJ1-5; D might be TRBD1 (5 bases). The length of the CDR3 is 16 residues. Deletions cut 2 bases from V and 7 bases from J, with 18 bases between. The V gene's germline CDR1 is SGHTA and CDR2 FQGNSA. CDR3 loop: CASSLLGPLKKQPQHF. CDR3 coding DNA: TGTGCCAGCAGCTTATTGGGACCCCTAAAAAAACAGCCCCAGCATTTT.

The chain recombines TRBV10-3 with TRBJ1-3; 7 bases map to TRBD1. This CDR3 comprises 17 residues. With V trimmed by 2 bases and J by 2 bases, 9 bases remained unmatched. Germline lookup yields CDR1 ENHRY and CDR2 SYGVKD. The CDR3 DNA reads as TGTGCCATCAGTGAGCAGACAGGGACTTTTGCTGGAAACACCATATATTTT. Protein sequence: CAISEQTGTFAGNTIYF.

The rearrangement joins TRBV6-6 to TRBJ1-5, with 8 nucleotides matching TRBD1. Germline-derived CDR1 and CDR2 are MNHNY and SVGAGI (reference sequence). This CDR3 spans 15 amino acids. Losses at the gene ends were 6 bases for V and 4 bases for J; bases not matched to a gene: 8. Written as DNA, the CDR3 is TGTGCCAGCAGCCCCGACAGGGGCTATAATCAGCCCCAGCATTTT. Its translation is CASSPDRGYNQPQHF.

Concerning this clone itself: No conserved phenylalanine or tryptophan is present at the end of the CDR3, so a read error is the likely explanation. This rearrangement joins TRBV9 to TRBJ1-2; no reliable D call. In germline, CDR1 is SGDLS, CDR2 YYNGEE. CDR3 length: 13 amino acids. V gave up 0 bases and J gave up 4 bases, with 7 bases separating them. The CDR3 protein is CASSVEGVYGYTL. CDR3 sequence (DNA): TGTGCCAGCAGCGTAGAGGGCGTCTATGGCTACACCCTC.

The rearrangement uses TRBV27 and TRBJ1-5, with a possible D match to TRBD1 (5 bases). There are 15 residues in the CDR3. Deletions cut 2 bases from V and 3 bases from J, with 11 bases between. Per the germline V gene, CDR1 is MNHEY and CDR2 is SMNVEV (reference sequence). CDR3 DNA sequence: TGTGCCAGCAGTTTAATAGGGGCGGACAATCAGCCCCAGCATTTT. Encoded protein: CASSLIGADNQPQHF.

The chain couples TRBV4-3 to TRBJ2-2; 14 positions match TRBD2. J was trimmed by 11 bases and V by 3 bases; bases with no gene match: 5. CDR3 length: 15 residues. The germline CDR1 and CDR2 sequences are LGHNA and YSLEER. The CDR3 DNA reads TGCGCCAGCAGCCACCTGACTAGCGGGAGGGCCGAGCTGTTTTTT. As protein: CASSHLTSGRAELFF.

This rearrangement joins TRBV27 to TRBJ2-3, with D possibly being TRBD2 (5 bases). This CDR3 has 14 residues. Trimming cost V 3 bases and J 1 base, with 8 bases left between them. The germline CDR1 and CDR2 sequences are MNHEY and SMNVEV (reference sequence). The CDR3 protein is CASSFISGTDTQYF. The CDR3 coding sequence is TGTGCCAGCAGTTTTATTAGCGGCACAGATACGCAGTATTTT.

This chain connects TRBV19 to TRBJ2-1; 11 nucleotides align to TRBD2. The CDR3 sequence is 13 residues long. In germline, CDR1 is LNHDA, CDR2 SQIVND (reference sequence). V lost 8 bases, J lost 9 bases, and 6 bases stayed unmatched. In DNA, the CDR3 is TGTGCCAGTCAGGAACTAGCGGGGGCTGAGCAGTTCTTC. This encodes CASQELAGAEQFF.

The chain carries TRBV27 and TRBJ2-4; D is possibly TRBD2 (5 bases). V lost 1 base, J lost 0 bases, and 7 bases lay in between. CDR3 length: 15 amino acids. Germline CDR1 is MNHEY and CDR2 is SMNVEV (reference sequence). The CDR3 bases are TGTGCCAGCAGTTTATTTGCGGGAGCCAAAAACATTCAGTACTTC. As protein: CASSLFAGAKNIQYF.